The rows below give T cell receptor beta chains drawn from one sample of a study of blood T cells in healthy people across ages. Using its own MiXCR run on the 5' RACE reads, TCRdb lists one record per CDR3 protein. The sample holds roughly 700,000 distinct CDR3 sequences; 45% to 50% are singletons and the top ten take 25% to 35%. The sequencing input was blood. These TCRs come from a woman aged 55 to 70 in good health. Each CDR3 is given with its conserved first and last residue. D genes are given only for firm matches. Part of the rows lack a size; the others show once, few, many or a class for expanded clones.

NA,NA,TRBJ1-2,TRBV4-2,CASSQDLGGDRSYGYTF,TGTGCCAGCAGCCAAGATTTGGGCGGCGACCGATCCTATGGCTACACCTTC
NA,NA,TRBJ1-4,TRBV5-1,CASSLAGGSLFF,TGCGCCAGCAGCTTGGCCGGGGGGTCACTGTTTTTT
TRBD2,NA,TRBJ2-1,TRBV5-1,CASSLLAGANNEQFF,TGCGCCAGCAGCTTACTAGCGGGAGCAAACAATGAGCAGTTCTTC
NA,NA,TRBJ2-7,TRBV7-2,CATSSSASSYNEQYF,TGTGCCACCTCCTCTAGCGCCTCCTCCTACAATGAGCAGTACTTC
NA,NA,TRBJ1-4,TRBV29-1,CSVGQGFANEKLFF,TGCAGCGTTGGCCAGGGGTTTGCTAATGAAAAACTGTTTTTT
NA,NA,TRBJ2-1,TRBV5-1,CASSLAGETNEQFF,TGCGCCAGCAGCTTGGCCGGTGAAACTAATGAGCAGTTCTTC
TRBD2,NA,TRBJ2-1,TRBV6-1,CASRGLAARRNEQFF,TGTGCCAGCAGAGGGCTAGCGGCCAGGAGGAATGAGCAGTTCTTC
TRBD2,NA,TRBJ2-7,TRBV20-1,CSAIRAGDSSYEQYF,TGCAGTGCTATACGAGCGGGAGACTCCTCCTACGAGCAGTACTTC
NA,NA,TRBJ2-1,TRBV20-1,CSARDLRGSSYNEQFF,TGCAGTGCTAGAGATCTCCGTGGGAGCTCCTACAATGAGCAGTTCTTC
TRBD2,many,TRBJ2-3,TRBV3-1,CASSPGLAGYPTDTQYF,TGTGCCAGCAGCCCGGGACTAGCGGGATACCCCACGGATACGCAGTATTTT
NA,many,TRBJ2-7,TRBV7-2,CASSPQGDYEQYF,TGTGCCAGCAGCCCCCAAGGCGACTACGAGCAGTACTTC
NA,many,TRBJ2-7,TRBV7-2,CASSRFSYEQYF,TGTGCCAGCAGCCGATTCTCCTACGAGCAGTACTTC
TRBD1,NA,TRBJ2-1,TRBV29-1,CSVELDRGWEQFF,TGCAGCGTTGAACTGGACAGGGGTTGGGAGCAGTTCTTC
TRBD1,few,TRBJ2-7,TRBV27,CASSLSAGTGRNEQYF,TGTGCCAGCAGTTTATCGGCGGGGACAGGGCGGAACGAGCAGTACTTC
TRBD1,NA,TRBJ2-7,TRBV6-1,CAGGTGDYEQYF,TGTGCCGGCGGGACAGGGGACTACGAGCAGTACTTC
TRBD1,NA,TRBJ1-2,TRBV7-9,CASSWGQGMGHGYTF,TGTGCCAGCAGCTGGGGACAGGGAATGGGGCATGGCTACACCTTC
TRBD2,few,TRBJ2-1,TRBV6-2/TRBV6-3,CASSYGAGADNEQFF,TGTGCCAGCAGTTACGGAGCGGGGGCCGACAATGAGCAGTTCTTC
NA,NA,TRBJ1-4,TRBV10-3,CAISVQGPNEKLFF,TGTGCCATCAGTGTGCAGGGGCCTAATGAAAAACTGTTTTTT
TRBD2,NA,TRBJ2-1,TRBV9,CASSVAQLAGYNEQFF,TGTGCCAGCAGCGTAGCTCAACTAGCGGGATACAATGAGCAGTTCTTC
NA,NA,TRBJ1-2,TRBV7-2,CASSFFQGSNYGYTF,TGTGCCAGCAGCTTCTTTCAGGGTTCGAACTATGGCTACACCTTC
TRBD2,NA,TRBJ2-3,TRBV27,CASRRGSSDTQYF,TGTGCCAGCAGGCGCGGGAGCTCAGATACGCAGTATTTT
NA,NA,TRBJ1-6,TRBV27,CASSLQNSPLHF,TGTGCCAGCAGTCTACAGAATTCACCCCTCCACTTT
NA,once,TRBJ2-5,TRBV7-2,CASSLGSRGSGETQYF,TGTGCCAGCAGCTTAGGAAGTCGGGGGTCGGGGGAGACCCAGTACTTC
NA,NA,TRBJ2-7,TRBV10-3,CAISPGWSVYEQYF,TGTGCCATCTCGCCCGGCTGGTCGGTCTACGAGCAGTACTTC
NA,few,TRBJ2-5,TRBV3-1,CASSHSGGEETQYF,TGTGCCAGCAGCCATTCCGGCGGAGAAGAGACCCAGTACTTC
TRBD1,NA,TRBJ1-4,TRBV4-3,CASSPDRGANEKLFF,TGCGCCAGCAGCCCCGACAGGGGGGCTAATGAAAAACTGTTTTTT
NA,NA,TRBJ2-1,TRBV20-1,CSANGGASGSLYNEQFF,TGCAGTGCCAATGGGGGGGCTAGCGGTAGTTTATACAATGAACAGTTCTTC
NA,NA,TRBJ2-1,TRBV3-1,CASSQEYSYNEQFF,TGTGCCAGCAGCCAAGAGTACTCCTACAATGAGCAGTTCTTC
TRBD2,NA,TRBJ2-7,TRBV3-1,CASSQDRGGRNEQYF,TGTGCCAGCAGCCAAGATCGCGGGGGGCGGAATGAGCAGTACTTC
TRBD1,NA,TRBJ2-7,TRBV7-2,CTSSGTVYSYEQYF,TGTACCAGCTCCGGGACAGTTTACTCCTACGAGCAGTACTTC
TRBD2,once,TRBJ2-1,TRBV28,CASRTSGRTVYNEQFF,TGTGCCAGCAGAACTAGCGGGAGGACTGTTTACAATGAGCAGTTCTTC
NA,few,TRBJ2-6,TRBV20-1,CSARDTGQISGANVLTF,TGCAGTGCTAGAGATACCGGACAGATTTCTGGGGCCAACGTCCTGACTTTC
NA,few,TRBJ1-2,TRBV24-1,CATSRSGTEGYTF,TGTGCCACCAGCCGATCGGGGACGGAAGGCTACACCTTC
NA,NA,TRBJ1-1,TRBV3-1,CASSLHSAEAFF,TGTGCCAGCAGCCTACACTCCGCTGAAGCTTTCTTT
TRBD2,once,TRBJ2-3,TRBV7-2,CASSWPWLAGSDTQYF,TGTGCCAGCAGCTGGCCGTGGCTAGCGGGATCAGATACGCAGTATTTT
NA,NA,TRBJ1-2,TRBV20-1,CSARAGGPAYGYTF,TGCAGTGCTAGAGCGGGCGGGCCAGCCTATGGCTACACCTTC
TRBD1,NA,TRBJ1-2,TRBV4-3,CASSQVSGTGGYYGYTF,TGCGCCAGCAGCCAAGTCTCCGGGACAGGGGGCTACTATGGCTACACCTTC
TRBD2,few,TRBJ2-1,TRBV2,CASRSRTSGGSYNEQFF,TGTGCCAGCAGGAGCAGGACTAGCGGGGGCTCCTACAATGAGCAGTTCTTC
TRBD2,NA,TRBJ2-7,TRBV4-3,CASSRGLGDEQYF,TGCGCCAGCAGCCGAGGACTAGGGGACGAGCAGTACTTC
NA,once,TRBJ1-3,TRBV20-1,CSAATDSSGNTIYF,TGCAGTGCCGCAACGGACAGCTCTGGAAACACCATATATTTT
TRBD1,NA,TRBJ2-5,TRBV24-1,CATSDSDRLETQYF,TGTGCCACCAGTGATTCGGACAGGTTAGAGACCCAGTACTTC
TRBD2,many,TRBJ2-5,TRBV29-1,CSVAGTSGRRGETQYF,TGCAGCGTTGCCGGGACTAGCGGGAGGAGGGGTGAGACCCAGTACTTC
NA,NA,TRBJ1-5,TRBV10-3,CAISGHNSNQPQHF,TGTGCCATCAGTGGACATAATAGCAATCAGCCCCAGCATTTT
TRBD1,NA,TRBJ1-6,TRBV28,CASSLLPEQGADSPLHF,TGTGCCAGCAGTTTATTACCCGAACAGGGGGCGGATTCACCCCTCCACTTT
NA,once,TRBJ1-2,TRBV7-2,CASSRGGRDYTF,TGTGCCAGCAGCCGGGGGGGACGAGACTACACCTTC
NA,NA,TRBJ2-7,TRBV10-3,CAISGIYNEQYF,TGTGCCATCAGTGGGATCTACAATGAGCAGTACTTC
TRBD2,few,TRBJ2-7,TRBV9,CASSDPLAGGHYEQYF,TGTGCCAGCAGCGATCCCCTAGCGGGAGGACACTACGAGCAGTACTTC
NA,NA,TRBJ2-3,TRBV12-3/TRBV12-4,CASSRGLTFSTDTQYF,TGTGCCAGCAGCCGGGGGCTGACTTTTAGCACAGATACGCAGTATTTT
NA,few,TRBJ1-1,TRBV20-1,CSARRGGGEAFF,TGCAGTGCGAGGAGGGGTGGAGGTGAAGCTTTCTTT